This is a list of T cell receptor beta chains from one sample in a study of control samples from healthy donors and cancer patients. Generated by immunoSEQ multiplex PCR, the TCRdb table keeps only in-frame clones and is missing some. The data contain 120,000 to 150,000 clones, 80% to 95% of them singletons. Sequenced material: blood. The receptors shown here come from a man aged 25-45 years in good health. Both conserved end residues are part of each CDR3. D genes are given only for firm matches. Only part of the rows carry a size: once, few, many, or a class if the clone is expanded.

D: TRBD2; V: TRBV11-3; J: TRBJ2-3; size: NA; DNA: TGTGCCAGCAGCATAGGACTAGCGGGATTCACAGATACGCAGTATTTT; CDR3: CASSIGLAGFTDTQYF
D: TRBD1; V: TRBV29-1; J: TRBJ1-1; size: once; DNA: TGCAGCGTTCGGGACAGACTTTCGAACACTGAAGCTTTCTTT; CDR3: CSVRDRLSNTEAFF
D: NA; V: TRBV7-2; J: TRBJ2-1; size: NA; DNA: TGTGCCAGCAGTCAATACTACCAGAATGAGCAGTTCTTC; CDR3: CASSQYYQNEQFF
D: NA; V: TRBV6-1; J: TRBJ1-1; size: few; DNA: TGTGCCAGCAGTGAAATTTCGGGGGGCGGCACTGAAGCTTTCTTT; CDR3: CASSEISGGGTEAFF
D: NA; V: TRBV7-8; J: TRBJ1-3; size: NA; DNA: TGTGCCAGCAGCCTGCTTGTTACTGGAAACACCATATATTTT; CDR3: CASSLLVTGNTIYF
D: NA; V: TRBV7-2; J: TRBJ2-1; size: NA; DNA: TGTGCCAGCCACCGGGACAATTACAATGAGCAGTTCTTC; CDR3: CASHRDNYNEQFF
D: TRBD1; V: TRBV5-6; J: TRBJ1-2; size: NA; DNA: TGTGCCAGCAGCTTGGGACAGGGGGCGCGTTCAGACTATGGCTACACCTTC; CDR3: CASSLGQGARSDYGYTF
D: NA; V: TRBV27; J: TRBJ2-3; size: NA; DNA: TGTGCCAGCAGTTTAAGGACCACTACCCTTAACACAGATACGCAGTATTTT; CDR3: CASSLRTTTLNTDTQYF
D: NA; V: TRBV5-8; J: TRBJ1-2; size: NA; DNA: TGTGCCAGCAGCTTGCGAGACATTCGCTATGGCTACACCTTC; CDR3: CASSLRDIRYGYTF
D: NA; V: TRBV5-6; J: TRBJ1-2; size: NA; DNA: TGTGCCAGCAGCTTGGACAGGACGGGTGGCTACACCTTC; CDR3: CASSLDRTGGYTF
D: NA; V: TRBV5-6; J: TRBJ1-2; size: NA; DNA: TGTGCCAGCAGCTTGGAGGACACGGGGGCGCGGGGCTACACCTTC; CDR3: CASSLEDTGARGYTF
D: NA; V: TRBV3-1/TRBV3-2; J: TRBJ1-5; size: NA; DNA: TGTGCCAGCAGCCACAGACTTAGCAATCAGCCCCAGCATTTT; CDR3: CASSHRLSNQPQHF
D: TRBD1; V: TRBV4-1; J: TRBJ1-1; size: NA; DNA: TGCGCCAGCAGCCGAGCCGGGACAGGGAACACTGAAGCTTTCTTT; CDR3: CASSRAGTGNTEAFF
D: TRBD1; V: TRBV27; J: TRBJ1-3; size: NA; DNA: TGTGCCAGCAGCCGAGGACAGGGAGGAAACACCATATATTTT; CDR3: CASSRGQGGNTIYF
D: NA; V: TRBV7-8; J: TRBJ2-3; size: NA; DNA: TGTGCCAGCAGCTTAGCGGGAGCTGGCACAGATACGCAGTATTTT; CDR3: CASSLAGAGTDTQYF
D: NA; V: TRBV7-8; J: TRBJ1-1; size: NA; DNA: TGTGCCAGCAGCTTTAACGAGGGTGAAGCTTTCTTT; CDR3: CASSFNEGEAFF
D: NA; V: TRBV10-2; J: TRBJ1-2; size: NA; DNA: TGCGCCAGCAGTGAAGGGTGGGAAGGGGAATATGGCTACACCTTC; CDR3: CASSEGWEGEYGYTF
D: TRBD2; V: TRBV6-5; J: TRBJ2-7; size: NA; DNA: TGTGCCAGCAGTTCCCTCGGCGGGAGGGCCTGGGAGCAGTACTTC; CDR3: CASSSLGGRAWEQYF
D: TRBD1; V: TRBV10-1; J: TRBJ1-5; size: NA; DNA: TGCGCCAGCAGTGATGCATACCACGGGACAGATAGCAATCAGCCCCAGCATTTT; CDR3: CASSDAYHGTDSNQPQHF
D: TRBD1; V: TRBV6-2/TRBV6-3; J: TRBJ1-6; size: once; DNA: TGTGCCAGCAGCCCCGGGACAGGGGGCGGACCCCTCCACTTT; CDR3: CASSPGTGGGPLHF
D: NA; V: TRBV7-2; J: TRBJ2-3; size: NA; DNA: TGTGCCAGCAGCTTAAGCACAGATACGCAGTATTTT; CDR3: CASSLSTDTQYF
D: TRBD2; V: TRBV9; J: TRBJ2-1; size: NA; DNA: TGTGCCAGCAGCGAGACTAGCGGGGAATACAATGAGCAGTTCTTC; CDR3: CASSETSGEYNEQFF
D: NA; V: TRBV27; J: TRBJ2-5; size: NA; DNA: TGTGCCAGCAGGAAAGTAGGCGGTCAAGAGACCCAGTACTTC; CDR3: CASRKVGGQETQYF
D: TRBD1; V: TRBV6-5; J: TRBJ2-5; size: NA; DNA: TGTGCCAGCAGTCGGACAGGTATCCGAGAGACCCAGTACTTC; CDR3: CASSRTGIRETQYF
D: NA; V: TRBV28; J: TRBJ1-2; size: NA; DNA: TGTGCCAGCAGTTACCCGACAGGATCGACCTATGGCTACACCTTC; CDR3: CASSYPTGSTYGYTF
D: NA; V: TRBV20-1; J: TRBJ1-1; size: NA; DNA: TGCAGTGCTACCCGGTTCCCTGAAGCTTTCTTT; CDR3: CSATRFPEAFF
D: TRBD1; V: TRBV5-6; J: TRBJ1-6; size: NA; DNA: TGTGCCAGCAGCCCGGGGTGGGGACAGTTCTTCTCACCCCTCCACTTT; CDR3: CASSPGWGQFFSPLHF
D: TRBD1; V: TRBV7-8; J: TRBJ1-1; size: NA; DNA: TGTGCCAGCAGCTTAGTTTACCGGACAGGCACTGAAGCTTTCTTT; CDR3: CASSLVYRTGTEAFF
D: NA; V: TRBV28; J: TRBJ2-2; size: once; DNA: TGTGCCAGCAGTTTAAGCGCTGCAGGGTTGACCGGGGAGCTGTTTTTT; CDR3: CASSLSAAGLTGELFF